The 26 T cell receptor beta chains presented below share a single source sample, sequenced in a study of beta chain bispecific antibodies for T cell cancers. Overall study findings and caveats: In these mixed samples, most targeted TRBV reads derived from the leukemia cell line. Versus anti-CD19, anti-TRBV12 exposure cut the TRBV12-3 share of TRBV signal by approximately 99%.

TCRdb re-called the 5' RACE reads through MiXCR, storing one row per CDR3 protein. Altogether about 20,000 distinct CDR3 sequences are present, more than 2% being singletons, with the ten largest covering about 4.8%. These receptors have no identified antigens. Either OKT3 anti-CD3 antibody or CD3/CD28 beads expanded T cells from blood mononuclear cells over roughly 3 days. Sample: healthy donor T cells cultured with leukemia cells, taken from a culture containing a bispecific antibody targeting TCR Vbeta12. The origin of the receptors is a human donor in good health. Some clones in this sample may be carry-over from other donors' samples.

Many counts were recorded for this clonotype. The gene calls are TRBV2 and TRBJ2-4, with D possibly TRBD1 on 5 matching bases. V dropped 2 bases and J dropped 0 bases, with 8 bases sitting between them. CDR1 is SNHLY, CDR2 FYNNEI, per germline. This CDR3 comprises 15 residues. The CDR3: CASSERTLAKNIQYF. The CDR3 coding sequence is TGTGCCAGCAGTGAAAGGACACTAGCCAAAAACATTCAGTACTTC.

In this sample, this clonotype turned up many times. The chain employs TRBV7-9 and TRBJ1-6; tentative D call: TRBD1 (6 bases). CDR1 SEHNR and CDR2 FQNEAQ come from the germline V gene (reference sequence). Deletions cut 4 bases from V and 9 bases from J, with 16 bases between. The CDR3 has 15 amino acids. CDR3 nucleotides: TGTGCCAGCAGCTCCCCCGGACAGCTTTTTTCACCCCTCCACTTT. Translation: CASSSPGQLFSPLHF.

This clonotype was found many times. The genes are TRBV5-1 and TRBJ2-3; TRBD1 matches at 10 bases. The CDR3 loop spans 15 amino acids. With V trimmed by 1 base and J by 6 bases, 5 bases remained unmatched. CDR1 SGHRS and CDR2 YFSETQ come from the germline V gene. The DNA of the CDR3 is TGCGCCAGCAGCTTGTGGACAGGGGGTTTCGATACGCAGTATTTT. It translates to CASSLWTGGFDTQYF.

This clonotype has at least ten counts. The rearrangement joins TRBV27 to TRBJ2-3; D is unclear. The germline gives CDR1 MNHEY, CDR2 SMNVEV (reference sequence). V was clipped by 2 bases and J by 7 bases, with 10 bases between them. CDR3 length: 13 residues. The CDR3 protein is CASSLGSVHTQYF. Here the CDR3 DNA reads TGTGCCAGCAGTTTAGGTTCAGTTCATACGCAGTATTTT.

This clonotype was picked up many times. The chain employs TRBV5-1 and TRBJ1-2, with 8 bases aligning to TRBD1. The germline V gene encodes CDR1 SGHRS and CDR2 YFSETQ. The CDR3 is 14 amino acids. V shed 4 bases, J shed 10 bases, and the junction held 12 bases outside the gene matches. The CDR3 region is CASSPMTGEKDYTF. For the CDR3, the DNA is TGCGCCAGCAGCCCGATGACAGGGGAAAAAGACTACACCTTC.

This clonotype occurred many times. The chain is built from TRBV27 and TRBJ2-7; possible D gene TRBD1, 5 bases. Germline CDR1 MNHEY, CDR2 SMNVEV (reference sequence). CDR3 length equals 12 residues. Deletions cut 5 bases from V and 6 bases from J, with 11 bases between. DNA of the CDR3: TGTGCCAGCAGTCAAATCCAGGGCGAGCAGTACTTC. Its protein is CASSQIQGEQYF.

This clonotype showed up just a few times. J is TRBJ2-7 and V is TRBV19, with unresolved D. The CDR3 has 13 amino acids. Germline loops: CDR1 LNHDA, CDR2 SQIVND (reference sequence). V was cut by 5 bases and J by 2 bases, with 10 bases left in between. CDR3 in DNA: TGTGCCAGTAGTGCCGGTCGTCCCTACGAGCAGTACTTC. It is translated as CASSAGRPYEQYF.

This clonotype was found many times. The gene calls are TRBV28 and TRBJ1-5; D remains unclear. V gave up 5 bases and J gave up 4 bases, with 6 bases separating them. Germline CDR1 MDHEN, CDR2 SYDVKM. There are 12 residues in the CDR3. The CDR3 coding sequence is TGTGCCAGCAGTCCCCGAAATCAGCCCCAGCATTTT. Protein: CASSPRNQPQHF.

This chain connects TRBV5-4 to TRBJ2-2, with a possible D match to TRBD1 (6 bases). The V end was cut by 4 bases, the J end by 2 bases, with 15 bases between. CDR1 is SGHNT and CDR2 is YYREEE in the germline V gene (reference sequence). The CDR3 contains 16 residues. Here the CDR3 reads CASSQPGTTNTGELFF. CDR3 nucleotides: TGTGCCAGCAGCCAGCCCGGGACAACTAACACCGGGGAGCTGTTTTTT. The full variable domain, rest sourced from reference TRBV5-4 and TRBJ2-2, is ETGVTQSPTHLIKTRGQQVTLRCSSQSGHNTVSWYQQALGQGPQFIFQYYREEENGRGNFPPRFSGLQFPNYSSELNVNALELDDSALYLCASSQPGTTNTGELFFGEGSRLTVL.

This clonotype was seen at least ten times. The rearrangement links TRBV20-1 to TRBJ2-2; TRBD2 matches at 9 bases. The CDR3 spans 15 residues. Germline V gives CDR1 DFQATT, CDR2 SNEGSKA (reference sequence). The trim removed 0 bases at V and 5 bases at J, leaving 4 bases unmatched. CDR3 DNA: TGCAGTGCTAGAGATCTGCGGGGGGGTACCGGGGAGCTGTTTTTT. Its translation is CSARDLRGGTGELFF.

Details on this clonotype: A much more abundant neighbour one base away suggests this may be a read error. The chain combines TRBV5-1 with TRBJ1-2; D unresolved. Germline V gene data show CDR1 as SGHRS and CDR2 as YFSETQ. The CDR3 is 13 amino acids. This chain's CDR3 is CASSTDYDYGFTF. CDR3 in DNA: TGCGCCAGCAGCACGGACTACGACTATGGCTTCACCTTC.

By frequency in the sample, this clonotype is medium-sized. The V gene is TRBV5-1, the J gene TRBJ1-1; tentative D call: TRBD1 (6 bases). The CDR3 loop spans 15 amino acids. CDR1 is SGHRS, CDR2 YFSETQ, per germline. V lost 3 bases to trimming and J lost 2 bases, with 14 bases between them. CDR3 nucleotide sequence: TGCGCCAGCAGCTCCGGGACATACACCAACACTGAAGCTTTCTTT. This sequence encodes CASSSGTYTNTEAFF.

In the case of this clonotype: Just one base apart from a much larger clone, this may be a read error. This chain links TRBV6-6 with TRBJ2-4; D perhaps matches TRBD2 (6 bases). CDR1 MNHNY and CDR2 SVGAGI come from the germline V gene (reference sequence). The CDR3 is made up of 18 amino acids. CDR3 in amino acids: CASSNSEMSRRAKNIQCF. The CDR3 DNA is TGTGCCAGCAGCAACAGTGAAATGAGTCGGAGGGCCAAAAACATTCAGTGCTTC.

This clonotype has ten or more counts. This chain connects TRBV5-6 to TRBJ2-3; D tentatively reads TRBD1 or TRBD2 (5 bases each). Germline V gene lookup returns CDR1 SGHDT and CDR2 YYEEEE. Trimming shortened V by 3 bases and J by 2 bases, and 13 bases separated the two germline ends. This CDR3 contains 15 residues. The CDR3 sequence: CASSWDPGNTDTQYF. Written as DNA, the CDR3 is TGTGCCAGCAGCTGGGACCCGGGGAACACAGATACGCAGTATTTT. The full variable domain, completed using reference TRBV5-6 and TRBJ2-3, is DAGVTQSPTHLIKTRGQQVTLRCSPKSGHDTVSWYQQALGQGPQFIFQYYEEEERQRGNFPDRFSGHQFPNYSSELNVNALLLGDSALYLCASSWDPGNTDTQYFGPGTRLTVL.

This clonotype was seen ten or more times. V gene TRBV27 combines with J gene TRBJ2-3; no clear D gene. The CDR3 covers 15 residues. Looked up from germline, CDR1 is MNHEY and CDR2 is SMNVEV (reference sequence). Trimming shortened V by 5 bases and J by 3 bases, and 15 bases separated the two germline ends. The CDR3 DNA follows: TGTGCCAGCAGTGCCTTGAAGGTGACTACAGATACGCAGTATTTT. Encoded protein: CASSALKVTTDTQYF.

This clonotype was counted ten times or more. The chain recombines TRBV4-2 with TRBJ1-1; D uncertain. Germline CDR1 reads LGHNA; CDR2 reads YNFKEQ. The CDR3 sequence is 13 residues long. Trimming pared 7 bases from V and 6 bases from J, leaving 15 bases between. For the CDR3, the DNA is TGTGCCAGCAACCCCCGAAGCGGTTCTGAAGCTTTCTTT. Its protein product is CASNPRSGSEAFF.

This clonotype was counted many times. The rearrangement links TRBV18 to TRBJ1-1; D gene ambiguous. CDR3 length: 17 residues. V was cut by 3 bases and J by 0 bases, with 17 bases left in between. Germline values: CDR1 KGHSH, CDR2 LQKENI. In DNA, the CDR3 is TGTGCCAGCTCACCGAACCTGACACCACCCATGAACACTGAAGCTTTCTTT. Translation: CASSPNLTPPMNTEAFF.

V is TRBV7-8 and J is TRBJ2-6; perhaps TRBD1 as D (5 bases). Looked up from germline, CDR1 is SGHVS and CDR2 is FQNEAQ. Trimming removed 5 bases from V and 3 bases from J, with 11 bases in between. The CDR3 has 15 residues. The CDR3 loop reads CASSAPGFGANVLTF. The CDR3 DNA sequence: TGTGCCAGCAGCGCACCAGGGTTTGGGGCCAACGTCCTGACTTTC.

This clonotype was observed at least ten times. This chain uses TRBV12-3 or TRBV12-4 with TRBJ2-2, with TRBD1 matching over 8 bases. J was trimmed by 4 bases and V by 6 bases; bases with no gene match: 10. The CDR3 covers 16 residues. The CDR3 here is CASRPDRGESTGELFF. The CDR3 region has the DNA TGTGCCAGCAGACCAGACAGGGGCGAAAGCACCGGGGAGCTGTTTTTT.

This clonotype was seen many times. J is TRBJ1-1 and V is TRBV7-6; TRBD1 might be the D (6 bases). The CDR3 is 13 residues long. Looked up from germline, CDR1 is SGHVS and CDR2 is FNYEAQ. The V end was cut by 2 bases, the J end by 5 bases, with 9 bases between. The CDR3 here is CASSLWQGTEAFF. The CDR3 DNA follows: TGTGCCAGCAGCTTATGGCAGGGGACTGAAGCTTTCTTT.

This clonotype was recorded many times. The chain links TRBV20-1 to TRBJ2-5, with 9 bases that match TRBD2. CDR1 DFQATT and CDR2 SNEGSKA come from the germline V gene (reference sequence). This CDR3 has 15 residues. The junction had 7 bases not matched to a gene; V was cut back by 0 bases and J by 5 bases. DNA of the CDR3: TGCAGTGCTAGAGATGAAGCTAGCGGGAAGGAGACCCAGTACTTC. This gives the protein CSARDEASGKETQYF.

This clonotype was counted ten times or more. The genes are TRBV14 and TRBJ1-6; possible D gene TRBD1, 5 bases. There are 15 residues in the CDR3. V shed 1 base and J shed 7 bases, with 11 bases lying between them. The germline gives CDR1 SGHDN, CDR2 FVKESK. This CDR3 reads CASSQVGGSNSPLHF. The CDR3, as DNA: TGTGCCAGCAGCCAAGTCGGGGGATCCAATTCACCCCTCCACTTT.

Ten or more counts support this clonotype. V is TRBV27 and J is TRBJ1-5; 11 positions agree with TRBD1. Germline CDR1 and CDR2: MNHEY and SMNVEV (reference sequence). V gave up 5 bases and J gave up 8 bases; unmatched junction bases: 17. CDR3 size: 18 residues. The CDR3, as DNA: TGTGCCAGCAGTCCGAACGTACAGTGGGACAGGGGGGGTAAGCCCCAGCATTTT. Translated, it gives CASSPNVQWDRGGKPQHF.

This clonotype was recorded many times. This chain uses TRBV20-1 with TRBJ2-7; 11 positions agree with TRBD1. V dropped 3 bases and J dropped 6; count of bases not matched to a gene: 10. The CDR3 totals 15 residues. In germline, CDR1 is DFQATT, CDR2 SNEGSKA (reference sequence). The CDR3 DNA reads TGCAGTGCTAGCCGGACAGGGGGCAAACACTTCGAGCAGTACTTC. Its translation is CSASRTGGKHFEQYF.

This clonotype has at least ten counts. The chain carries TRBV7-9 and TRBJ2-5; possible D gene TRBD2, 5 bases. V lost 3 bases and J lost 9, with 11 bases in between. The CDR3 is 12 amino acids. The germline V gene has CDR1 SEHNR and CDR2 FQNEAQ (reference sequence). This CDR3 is CASSFPPGAQYF. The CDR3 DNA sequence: TGTGCCAGCAGCTTTCCCCCCGGGGCCCAGTACTTC.

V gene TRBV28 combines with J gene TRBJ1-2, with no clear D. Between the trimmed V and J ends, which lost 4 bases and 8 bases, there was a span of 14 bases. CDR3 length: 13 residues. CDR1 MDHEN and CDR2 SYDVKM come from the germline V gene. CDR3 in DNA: TGTGCCAGCAGTTCGACCTCTCTGCAGGGCTACACCTTC. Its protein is CASSSTSLQGYTF.